This T cell receptor beta chain was captured in a study of blood T cell repertoires in COVID-19. V gave up 5 bases and J gave up 0 bases, with 13 bases separating them. This CDR3 region has 15 residues. The germline V gene has CDR1 SGHAT and CDR2 FQNNGV. The assay was immunoSEQ multiplex PCR, and TCRdb's table has in-frame clones only and misses some. The table records 220,000 or so clones, approximately 90% of them present only once. The chain has TRBV11-2 and TRBJ1-1, with no clear D. This receptor was identified in a man aged 50 or older who had been exposed to COVID-19. What was sequenced was PBMCs or T cells enriched from blood (not recorded which). The CDR3 here is CASSIRGGMNTEAFF. The CDR3, as DNA: TGTGCCAGCAGCATCCGGGGAGGTATGAACACTGAAGCTTTCTTT.